The entry below describes one T cell receptor (beta chain). Germline CDR1 reads ENHRY; CDR2 reads SYGVKD. This CDR3 is 14 amino acids long. Trimming took off 6 bases at V and 4 bases at J, with 12 bases between the two ends. The authors' processing: Estimation of nucleated cell counts relied on the amplification of reference gene primers. The assay was immunoSEQ multiplex PCR, and TCRdb's table has in-frame clones only and misses some. D and trimming were read from the DNA, whereas the V and J calls and clone size are those reported in that table. Of roughly 330,000 clones in the sample, around four fifths were seen once. These data are taken from a study of blood T cell repertoires in COVID-19. About the research overall: Specimens from acute and convalescent COVID-19 originated in the United States, Italy and Spain. Sample material is recorded as cDNA or gDNA derived from T cells, B-cell-depleted T cells, or PBMCs.

The sample was peripheral blood. The clonotype was recovered from a woman aged 50 to 60 with acute or convalescent COVID-19. The genes are TRBV10-3 and TRBJ1-4; perhaps TRBD1 as D (5 bases). The CDR3 sequence: CAIRDTALNEKLFF. In nucleotides, the CDR3 is TGTGCCATCAGGGACACCGCTCTTAATGAAAAACTGTTTTTT.